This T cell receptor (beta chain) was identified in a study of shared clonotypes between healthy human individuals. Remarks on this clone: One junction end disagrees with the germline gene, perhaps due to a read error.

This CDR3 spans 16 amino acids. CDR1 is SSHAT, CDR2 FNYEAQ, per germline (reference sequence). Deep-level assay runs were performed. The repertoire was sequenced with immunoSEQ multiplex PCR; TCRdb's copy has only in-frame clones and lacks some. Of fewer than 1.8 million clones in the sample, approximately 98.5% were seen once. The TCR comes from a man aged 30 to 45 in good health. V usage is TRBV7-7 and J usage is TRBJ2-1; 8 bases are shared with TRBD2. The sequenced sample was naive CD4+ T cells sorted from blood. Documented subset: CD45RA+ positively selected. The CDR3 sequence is CASSLGSGSRFGEQFF. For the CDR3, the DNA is TGTGCTAGCAGCTTAGGAAGCGGGAGCCGGTTTGGTGAGCAGTTCTTC.